The clone carrying this T cell receptor beta chain was seen only a few times. The target antigen is unknown. This sample is part of a study of T-cell memory formation after mild COVID-19. The overall study: Largely, TCR clusters stayed within a single donor.

Broader study findings: The CD4+ clones that contracted clustered mainly within CM and EM, and the CD8+ clones concentrated in EMRA.

5'RACE with constant-segment primers yielded barcoded, UMI-tagged TCR alpha and TCR beta cDNA libraries. Via MiXCR, TCRdb re-called the 5' RACE reads, giving one row per CDR3 protein. This table has approximately 350,000 distinct CDR3 sequences, over 13% appearing once. Sequencing used PBMCs or a T cell subset sorted from them (not recorded which). The clonotype originates from a man younger than 35 who had mild COVID-19 (a few samples of this study predate the infection). Cell type and time point are not known.

The CDR3 spells CASSPRQGADEQYF. The CDR3 DNA sequence: TGTGCCAGCAGCCCCCGACAGGGGGCGGACGAGCAGTACTTC. The V gene is TRBV7-3, the J gene TRBJ2-7, with 10 bases that match TRBD1. Germline CDR1 reads SGHTA; CDR2 reads FQGTGA. There are 14 residues in the CDR3. With V trimmed by 5 bases and J by 5 bases, 6 bases remained unmatched.